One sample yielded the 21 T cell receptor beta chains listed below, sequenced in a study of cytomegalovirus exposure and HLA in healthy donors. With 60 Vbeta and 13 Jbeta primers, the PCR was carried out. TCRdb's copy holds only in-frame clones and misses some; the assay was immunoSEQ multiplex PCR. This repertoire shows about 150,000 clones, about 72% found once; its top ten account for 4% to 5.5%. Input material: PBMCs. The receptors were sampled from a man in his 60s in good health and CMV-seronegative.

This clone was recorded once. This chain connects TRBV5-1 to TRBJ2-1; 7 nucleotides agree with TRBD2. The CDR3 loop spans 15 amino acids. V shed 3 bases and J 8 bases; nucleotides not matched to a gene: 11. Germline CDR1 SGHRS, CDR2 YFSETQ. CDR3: CASSYDQDAGDEQFF. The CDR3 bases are TGCGCCAGCAGCTACGACCAGGACGCGGGGGATGAGCAGTTCTTC.

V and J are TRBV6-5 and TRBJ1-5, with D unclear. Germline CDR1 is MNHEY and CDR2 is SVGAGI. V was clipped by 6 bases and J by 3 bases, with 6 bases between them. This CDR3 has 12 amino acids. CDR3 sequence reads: CASRHTNQPQHF. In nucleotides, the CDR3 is TGTGCCAGCAGACACACCAATCAGCCCCAGCATTTT.

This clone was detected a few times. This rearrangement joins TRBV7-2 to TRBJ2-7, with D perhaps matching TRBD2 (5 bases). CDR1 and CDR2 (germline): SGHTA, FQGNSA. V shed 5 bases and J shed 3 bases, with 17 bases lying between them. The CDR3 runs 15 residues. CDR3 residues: CASSQLGNSNYEQYF. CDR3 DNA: TGTGCCAGCAGCCAACTAGGAAACAGCAACTACGAGCAGTACTTC.

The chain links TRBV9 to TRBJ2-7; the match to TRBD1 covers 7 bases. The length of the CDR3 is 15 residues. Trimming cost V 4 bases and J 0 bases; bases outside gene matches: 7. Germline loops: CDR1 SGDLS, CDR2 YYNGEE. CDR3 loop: CASSFQTGLSYEQYF. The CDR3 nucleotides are TGTGCCAGCAGCTTCCAGACAGGGCTCTCCTACGAGCAGTACTTC. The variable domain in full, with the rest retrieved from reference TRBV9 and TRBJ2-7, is DSGVTQTPKHLITATGQRVTLRCSPRSGDLSVYWYQQSLDQGLQFLIQYYNGEERAKGNILERFSAQQFPDLHSELNLSSLELGDSALYFCASSFQTGLSYEQYFGPGTRLTVT.

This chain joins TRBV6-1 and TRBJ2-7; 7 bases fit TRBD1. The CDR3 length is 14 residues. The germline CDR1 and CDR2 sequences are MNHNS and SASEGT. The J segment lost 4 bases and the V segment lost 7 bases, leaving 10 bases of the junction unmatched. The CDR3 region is CASIRTGTEYEQYF. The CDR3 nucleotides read TGTGCCAGCATCAGAACCGGGACAGAGTACGAGCAGTACTTC.

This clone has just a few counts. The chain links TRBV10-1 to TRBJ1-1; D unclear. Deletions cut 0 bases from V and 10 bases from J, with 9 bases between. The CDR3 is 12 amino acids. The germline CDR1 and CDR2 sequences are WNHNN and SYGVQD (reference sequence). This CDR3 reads CASSESAGAAFF. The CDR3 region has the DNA TGCGCCAGCAGTGAGTCGGCGGGCGCAGCTTTCTTT.

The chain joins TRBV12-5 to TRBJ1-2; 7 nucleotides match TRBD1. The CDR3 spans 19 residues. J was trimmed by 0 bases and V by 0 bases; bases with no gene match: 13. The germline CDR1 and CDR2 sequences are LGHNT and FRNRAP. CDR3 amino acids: CASGLVEGADRVANYGYTF. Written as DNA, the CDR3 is TGTGCTAGTGGTTTGGTAGAAGGCGCCGACAGGGTAGCTAACTATGGCTACACCTTC.

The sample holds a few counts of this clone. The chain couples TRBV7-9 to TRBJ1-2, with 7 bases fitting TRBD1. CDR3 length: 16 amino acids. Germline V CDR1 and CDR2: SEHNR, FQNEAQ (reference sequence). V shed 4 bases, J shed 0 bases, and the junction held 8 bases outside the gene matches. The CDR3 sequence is CASSWGQLASNYGYTF. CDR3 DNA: TGTGCCAGCAGCTGGGGACAGCTGGCCTCTAACTATGGCTACACCTTC.

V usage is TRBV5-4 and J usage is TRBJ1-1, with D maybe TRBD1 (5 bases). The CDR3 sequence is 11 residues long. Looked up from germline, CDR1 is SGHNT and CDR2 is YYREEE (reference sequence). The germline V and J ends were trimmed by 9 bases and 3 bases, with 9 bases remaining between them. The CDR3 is CATGGYTEAFF. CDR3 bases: TGTGCCACCGGGGGATACACTGAAGCTTTCTTT.

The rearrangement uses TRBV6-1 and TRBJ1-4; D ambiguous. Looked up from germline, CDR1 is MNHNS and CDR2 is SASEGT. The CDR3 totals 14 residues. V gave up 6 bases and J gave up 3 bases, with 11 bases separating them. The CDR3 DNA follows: TGTGCCAGCAGCCCAAATCCAGCTAATGAAAAACTGTTTTTT. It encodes CASSPNPANEKLFF.

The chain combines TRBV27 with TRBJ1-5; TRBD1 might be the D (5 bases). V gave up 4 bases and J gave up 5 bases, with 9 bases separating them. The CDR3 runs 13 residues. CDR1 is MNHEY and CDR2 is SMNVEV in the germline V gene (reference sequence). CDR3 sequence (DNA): TGTGCCAGCAGTTCCGACAGATATCAGCCCCAGCATTTT. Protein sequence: CASSSDRYQPQHF.

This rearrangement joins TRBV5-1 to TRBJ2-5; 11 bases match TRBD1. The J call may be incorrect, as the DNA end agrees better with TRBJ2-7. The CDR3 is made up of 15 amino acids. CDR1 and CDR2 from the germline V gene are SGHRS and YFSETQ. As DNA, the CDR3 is TGCGCCAGCAGCAAGGGACAGGGGGTAGGGTACGAGCAGTACTTC. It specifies CASSKGQGVGYEQYF.

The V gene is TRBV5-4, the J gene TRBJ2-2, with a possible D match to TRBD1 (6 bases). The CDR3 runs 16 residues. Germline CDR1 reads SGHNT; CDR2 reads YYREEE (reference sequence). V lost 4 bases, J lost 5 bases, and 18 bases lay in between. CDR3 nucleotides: TGTGCCAGCAGCCCGGAACAGGGTGGGGCAACCGGGGAGCTGTTTTTT. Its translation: CASSPEQGGATGELFF.

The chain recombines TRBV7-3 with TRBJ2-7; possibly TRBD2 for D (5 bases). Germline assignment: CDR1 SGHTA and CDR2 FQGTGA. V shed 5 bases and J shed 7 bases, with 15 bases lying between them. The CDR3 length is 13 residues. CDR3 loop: CASSRSREGEQYF. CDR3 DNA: TGTGCCAGCAGCCGCTCGAGAGAGGGAGAGCAGTACTTC.

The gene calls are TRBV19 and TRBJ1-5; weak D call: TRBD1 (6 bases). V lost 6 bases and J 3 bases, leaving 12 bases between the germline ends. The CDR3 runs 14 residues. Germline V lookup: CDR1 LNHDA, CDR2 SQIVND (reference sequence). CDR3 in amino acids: CASSFGQNNQPQHF. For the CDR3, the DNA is TGTGCCAGTAGCTTCGGACAGAACAATCAGCCCCAGCATTTT.

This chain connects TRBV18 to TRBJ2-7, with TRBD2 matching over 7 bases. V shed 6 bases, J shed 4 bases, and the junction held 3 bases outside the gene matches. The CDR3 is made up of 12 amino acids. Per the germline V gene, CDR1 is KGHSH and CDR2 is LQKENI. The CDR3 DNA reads TGTGCCAGCTCGGGAGCGGGATACGAGCAGTACTTC. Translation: CASSGAGYEQYF.

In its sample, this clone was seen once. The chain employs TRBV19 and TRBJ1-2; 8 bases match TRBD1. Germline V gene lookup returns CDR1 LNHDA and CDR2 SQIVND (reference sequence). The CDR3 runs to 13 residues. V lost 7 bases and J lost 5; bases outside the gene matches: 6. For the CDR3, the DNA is TGTGCCAGTAATTCCGACAGGGGATATGGCTACACCTTC. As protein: CASNSDRGYGYTF.

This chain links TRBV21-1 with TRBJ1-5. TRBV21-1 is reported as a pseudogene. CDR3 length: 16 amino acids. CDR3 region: CASSKSGKFGNQPQHF. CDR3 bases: TGTGCCAGCAGCAAATCCGGGAAGTTCGGCAATCAGCCCCAGCATTTT.

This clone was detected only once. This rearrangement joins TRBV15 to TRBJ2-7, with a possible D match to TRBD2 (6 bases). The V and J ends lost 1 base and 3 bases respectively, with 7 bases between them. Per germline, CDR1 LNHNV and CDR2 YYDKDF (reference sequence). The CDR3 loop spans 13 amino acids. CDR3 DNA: TGTGCCACCAGCAGAGGGCGGGGCTACGAGCAGTACTTC. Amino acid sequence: CATSRGRGYEQYF.

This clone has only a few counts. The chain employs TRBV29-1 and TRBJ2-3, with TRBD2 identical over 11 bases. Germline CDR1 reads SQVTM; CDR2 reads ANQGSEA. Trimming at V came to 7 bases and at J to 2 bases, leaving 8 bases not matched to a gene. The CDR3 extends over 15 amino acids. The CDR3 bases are TGCAGCGCGACACCGGGACTAGCGGACACAGATACGCAGTATTTT. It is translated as CSATPGLADTDTQYF.

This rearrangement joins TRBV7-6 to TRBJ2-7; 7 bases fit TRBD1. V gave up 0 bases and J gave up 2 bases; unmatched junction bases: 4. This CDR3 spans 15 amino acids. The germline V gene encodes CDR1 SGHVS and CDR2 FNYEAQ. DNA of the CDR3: TGTGCCAGCAGCTTAGCCGGGACAGCGACCTACGAGCAGTACTTC. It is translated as CASSLAGTATYEQYF.